The entry below describes one T cell receptor beta chain. Its antigen is still unknown. Extraction of around 2 micrograms of genomic DNA from cryopreserved PBMCs supplied material for TCR beta libraries. Repertoires were generated with immunoSEQ multiplex PCR, while TCRdb's copy carries only in-frame clones and drops some. The sample lists about 140,000 clones, roughly 77% seen once, with 25% to 35% in the top ten. Germline values: CDR1 LNHDA, CDR2 SQIVND (reference sequence). V gave up 8 bases and J gave up 4 bases, with 11 bases separating them. The CDR3 has 12 amino acids. This record belongs to a study of cytotoxic CD8 clonotypes in ibrutinib-treated CLL. Points from the study as a whole: Whereas clonality rose at ibrutinib response, it declined toward baseline at progression.

The receptor was isolated from a human donor with chronic lymphocytic leukemia. Sequences were derived from PBMCs, sampled after 12 months of ibrutinib treatment. The chain has TRBV19 and TRBJ2-5; no reliable D call. This CDR3 is CASVDNRETQYF. The CDR3 DNA sequence: TGTGCCAGTGTGGATAATAGAGAGACCCAGTACTTC.